This TCR beta chain derives from a study of CD8 T cells in Susac syndrome. The RNA, roughly 0.45 to 1 ug, was put through reverse transcription using random hexamers. TCRdb ran MiXCR on the immunoSEQ multiplex PCR reads and lists one entry per CDR3 protein. The sample consists of approximately 170,000 distinct CDR3 sequences, roughly nine tenths of them appearing once. Purification of the CD8+ and CD4+ T cells relied on negative isolation, and TEMRA cells underwent FACS enrichment. CDR3 length: 14 amino acids. J was trimmed by 5 bases and V by 3 bases; bases with no gene match: 3. CDR1 and CDR2 from the germline V gene are LNHDA and SQIVND (reference sequence).

Specimen: CD4+ T cells from PBMCs. This chain links TRBV19 with TRBJ2-1, with TRBD2 matching 8 bases. The TCR sequence derives from a human donor in good health. CDR3 region: CASSIGTRDNEQFF. CDR3 DNA: TGTGCCAGTAGTATCGGGACTAGAGACAATGAGCAGTTCTTC.